This TCR beta chain was obtained from a study of T cells after yellow fever vaccination (dated by TCRdb to between 2018 and 2021). About the investigation overall: Libraries from fractions with low cell numbers were prepared with the SMART-Seq v4 Ultra Low Input RNA kit. To track T-cell clones before and after primary and booster YFV17D yellow fever vaccination, bulk TCR alpha and beta repertoires were sequenced longitudinally. Blood was drawn at multiple timepoints before and after primary and secondary immunization, with bulk PBMC replicates and cell subsets isolated. Two healthy male donors, one aged 18 to 29 and one aged 30 to 40 years, made up the cohort. General findings and caveats noted by the study authors: Because only a couple of donors were included in the study, the extent to which the findings can be generalized is limited. Compared with the primary T-cell response, the secondary T-cell response was faster but weaker, reaching its peak on day 5 rather than on day 15. A small fraction of clonotypes showed up in both the CD4 and CD8 compartments, probably as a result of convergent recombination. Computational filtering was required because FACS-sorted repertoires could contain abundant contaminating clonotypes from the bulk population. Most clones expanded after primary vaccination were re-detected after the booster (about 95% of CD4 and more than 70% of CD8), suggesting broad memory maintenance.

The junction shows trimming of 4 bases on V and 9 bases on J, plus 10 bases between the germline ends. Reading from cysteine to phenylalanine, the CDR3 counts 10 amino acids. The entry retains the CDR3 DNA only, 30 bases that are in frame from base 1. Looking up the germline V gene yields CDR1 SQVTM and CDR2 ANQGSEA. Sequencing relied on an Illumina NovaSeq 6000. Synthesis of TCR cDNA relied on 5'RACE template switching, a step that introduced a universal primer site along with unique molecular identifiers. Priming for cDNA synthesis came from both the TCR alpha and TCR beta constant segments. Library amplification used two PCR steps, and the second PCR step added sample barcodes and sequencing adapters. Sequencing of libraries was done on Illumina HiSeq 2500 (2x100 bp) or NovaSeq (2x150 bp). The authors' analysis ran thus. Demultiplexing of reads and collapsing into UMI consensus sequences were performed with MIGEC, and V(D)J alignment was carried out with MiXCR. Clonotypes responding to the vaccine were identified with edgeR on replicate PBMC samples, with the criteria of FDR below 0.01 and a log2 fold change above 5 up to day 15. Bulk clonotypes were assigned CD4 or CD8 identity according to which sequenced CD4 or CD8 repertoire held them at higher abundance. The public reads were quality trimmed at Q25 with fastp and then assembled into clones with MiXCR by TCRdb, keeping productive beta chains. Every distinct CDR3 protein forms one entry, paired with its most common genes and DNA. It is TCRdb's table, rather than the study itself, that gives the V and J calls and clone size. Counted in this sample were about 170,000 distinct CDR3 sequences; approximately 10% of them appeared once. The biggest ten clones account for 36% of the sample.

The treatment or condition tag for this specimen amounts to: live attenuated yellow fever vaccine strain. PBMCs were isolated from peripheral blood using a standard Ficoll-Paque protocol. Dynabeads CD4 and CD8 positive selection kits were used to isolate CD4 and CD8 T-cell fractions. TriZol was used to extract RNA from bulk PBMCs, from CD4 and CD8 fractions, and from dextramer-positive and dextramer-negative fractions. This clonotype appeared a few times. Its specific antigen is unknown. Base-call qualities are not available, and no considerably larger clone is one nucleotide away. This clonotype originated in a man aged 18 to 30 who received the YFV17D yellow fever vaccine. This receptor chain uses TRBV29-1 and TRBJ2-7; too little of a D gene remains to name it. Material: CD8+ T cells sorted from PBMCs, obtained 15 days after the yellow fever booster vaccination. The CDR3 in this case is CSVARPGQYF. The sequenced DNA is TGCAGCGTTGCCCGGCCTGGGCAGTACTTC.